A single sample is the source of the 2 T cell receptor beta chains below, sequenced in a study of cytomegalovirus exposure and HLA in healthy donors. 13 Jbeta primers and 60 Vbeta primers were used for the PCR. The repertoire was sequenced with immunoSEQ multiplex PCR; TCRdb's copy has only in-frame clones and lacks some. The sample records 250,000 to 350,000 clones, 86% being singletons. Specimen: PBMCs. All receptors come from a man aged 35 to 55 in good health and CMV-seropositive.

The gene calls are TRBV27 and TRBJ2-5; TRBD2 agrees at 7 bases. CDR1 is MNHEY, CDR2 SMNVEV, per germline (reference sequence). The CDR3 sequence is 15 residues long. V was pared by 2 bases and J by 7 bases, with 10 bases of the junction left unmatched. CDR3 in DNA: TGTGCCAGCAGTTTACGGCTAGCGGAAGATGGGACCCAGTACTTC. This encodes CASSLRLAEDGTQYF.

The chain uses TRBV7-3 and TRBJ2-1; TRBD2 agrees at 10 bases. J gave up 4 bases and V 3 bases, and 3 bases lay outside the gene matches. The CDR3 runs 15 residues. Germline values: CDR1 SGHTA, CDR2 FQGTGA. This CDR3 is CASSFGTSAYNEQFF. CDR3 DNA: TGTGCCAGCAGCTTCGGGACTAGCGCATACAATGAGCAGTTCTTC.